These T cell receptor beta chains were read from a single sample in a study of Ad26.COV2.S vaccination and SARS-CoV-2 variants. Libraries were prepared by immunoSEQ multiplex PCR; TCRdb keeps only in-frame clonotypes and omits some of them. The table lists 380,000 or so clones, 80% to 90% of them singletons. Material: peripheral blood, obtained in a trial of Ad26.COV2.S vaccine versus placebo. These receptor sequences come from a person aged 18-60 years who received the Ad26.COV2.S COVID-19 vaccine or a placebo. The CDR3 runs from the conserved cysteine through the conserved F or W. D genes are given only for firm matches. Expanded clones are given a class, and other clones once, few, many or no size at all.

>NA|TRBJ2-3|16|NA|TRBV24-1
TGTGCCACCACCTTCCGCCGGGGCCCTCACACAGATACGCAGTATTTT
CATTFRRGPHTDTQYF
>NA|TRBJ2-2|14|NA|TRBV6-5
TGTGCCAGATGCGGATACGCGAACACCGGGGAGCTGTTTTTT
CARCGYANTGELFF
>NA|TRBJ2-5|15|TRBD2|TRBV5-4
TGTGCCAGCAGCCAGATAGCGGGAGACGAAGAGACCCAGTACTTC
CASSQIAGDEETQYF
>few|TRBJ2-1|19|NA|TRBV5-4
TGTGCCAGCAGCTTGTCGCCAGGGCCTAGCACCGGCTCCTACAATGAGCAGTTCTTC
CASSLSPGPSTGSYNEQFF
>once|TRBJ2-5|13|NA|TRBV27
TGTGCCAGCAGAATACAGGGTCAAGAGACCCAGTACTTC
CASRIQGQETQYF
>NA|TRBJ2-7|15|NA|TRBV5-1
TGCGCCAGCAGCTGGGGGGCCTCTCCGGCCTACGAGCAGTACTTC
CASSWGASPAYEQYF
>NA|TRBJ1-5|14|NA|TRBV18
TGTGCCAGCTCATCTGGGGGATTCCGTCAGCCCCAGCATTTT
CASSSGGFRQPQHF
>NA|TRBJ2-2|16|NA|TRBV19
TGTGCCAGTAGTAAAGACGGGGGTACGAACACCGGGGAGCTGTTTTTT
CASSKDGGTNTGELFF
>NA|TRBJ2-1|13|TRBD2|TRBV6-2/TRBV6-3
TGTGCCAGCAGTTTGGGGGTTGGGCGGGAGAAGTTCTTC
CASSLGVGREKFF
>NA|TRBJ2-7|14|TRBD1|TRBV2
TGTGCCAGCAGTGAGGGACAGTCAATTTACGAGCAGTACTTC
CASSEGQSIYEQYF
>NA|TRBJ2-1|17|TRBD2|TRBV5-1
TGCGCCAGCAGCGACAGACTAGCGGGGGGCCCTCGCAATGAGCAGTTCTTC
CASSDRLAGGPRNEQFF
>once|TRBJ2-5|15|TRBD1|TRBV6-5
TGTGCCAGCAAGGGTAGTGGGACAGGGCGGGAGACCCAGTACTTC
CASKGSGTGRETQYF
>NA|TRBJ1-2|15|NA|TRBV19
TGTGCCAGTAGTCCGGACATCCTCGAGGGGTATGGCTACACCTTC
CASSPDILEGYGYTF
>NA|TRBJ2-2|16|NA|TRBV9
TGTGCCAGCAGCGTAGCCCCGCTCGGGAACACCGGGGAGCTGTTTTTT
CASSVAPLGNTGELFF
>NA|TRBJ1-5|13|NA|TRBV28
TGTGCCAGCAAAGGGGTTAGCAATCAGCCCCAGCATTTT
CASKGVSNQPQHF
>few|TRBJ2-1|15|TRBD2|TRBV4-2
TGTGCCAGCAGCCTGGACGCAGGGAGGGTCAATGAGCAGTTCTTC
CASSLDAGRVNEQFF
>NA|TRBJ1-4|14|NA|TRBV7-2
TGTGCCAGCAGCTTTTCCAATACTAATGAAAAACTGTTTTTT
CASSFSNTNEKLFF
>NA|TRBJ1-5|14|NA|TRBV20-1
TGCAGTGCTAGTTTACAGGGCCCCAATCAGCCCCAGCATTTT
CSASLQGPNQPQHF
>NA|TRBJ2-5|16|TRBD2|TRBV6-6
TGTGCCAGCAGTTACTCGAGAGCGGGAGGGCCGGAGACCCAGTACTTC
CASSYSRAGGPETQYF
>NA|TRBJ1-6|14|TRBD1|TRBV5-5
TGTGCCAGCAGCTTGGACAGGGGGATTTCACCCCTCCACTTT
CASSLDRGISPLHF
>NA|TRBJ2-7|12|NA|TRBV5-5
TGTGCCAGCAGCGCTACAGGGAACGAGCAGTACTTC
CASSATGNEQYF
>once|TRBJ2-1|11|NA|TRBV5-4
TGTGCCAGCAGCCAATCAATTGAGCAGTTCTTC
CASSQSIEQFF
>NA|TRBJ1-5|14|NA|TRBV6-5
TGTGCCAGCAGACCCGGGACAAGCAATCAGCCCCAGCATTTT
CASRPGTSNQPQHF
>few|TRBJ1-1|12|NA|TRBV2
TGTGCCAGCACCGGGGCCGGGGGTGAAGCTTTCTTT
CASTGAGGEAFF
>many|TRBJ2-7|14|TRBD2|TRBV27
TGTGCCAGCAGTTTAGCTAGCGGGAGCAACGAGCAGTACTTC
CASSLASGSNEQYF
>NA|TRBJ1-5|14|TRBD1|TRBV6-6
TGTGCCGGGGGACAGGGGGCGAGGAATCAGCCCCAGCATTTT
CAGGQGARNQPQHF
>NA|TRBJ1-4|15|NA|TRBV5-4
TGTGCCAGCAGCTTGGGGGCAGGGGTCGGTGAAAAACTGTTTTTT
CASSLGAGVGEKLFF
>NA|TRBJ2-7|14|TRBD2|TRBV9
TGTGCCAGCAGCGTAGAGGCGGGACTATACGAGCAGTACTTC
CASSVEAGLYEQYF
>NA|TRBJ2-7|13|NA|TRBV28
TGTGCCAGCAGTTTGGGAACCTACTACGAGCAGTACTTC
CASSLGTYYEQYF
>NA|TRBJ2-5|15|NA|TRBV24-1
TGTGCCACCAGCCCAAAAGGGGGTATCCAAGAGACCCAGTACTTC
CATSPKGGIQETQYF
>once|TRBJ2-7|16|NA|TRBV1
TGCACCAGCAGCCAAGAGGCTCGCAGGAGCTCCTACGAGCAGTACTTC
CTSSQEARRSSYEQYF
>NA|TRBJ1-2|14|NA|TRBV25-1
TGTGCCAGCAGTAGTAGGACAAATGACTATGGCTACACCTTC
CASSSRTNDYGYTF
>NA|TRBJ1-4|13|NA|TRBV7-9
TGTGCCATCCCCGGGGGGACAAATGAAAAACTGTTTTTT
CAIPGGTNEKLFF
>NA|TRBJ2-1|12|NA|TRBV19
TGTGCCAGTAGTGGGTGGGGGAATGAGCAGTTCTTC
CASSGWGNEQFF
>NA|TRBJ2-7|16|TRBD1|TRBV18
TGTGCCAGCTCACTCAACCTTGGACAGGCCGCGTACGAGCAGTACTTC
CASSLNLGQAAYEQYF
>once|TRBJ2-5|16|TRBD2|TRBV28
TGTGCCAGCAGTTCAACTAGCGGGAGGGCCGGGGAGACCCAGTACTTC
CASSSTSGRAGETQYF
>NA|TRBJ1-1|13|NA|TRBV7-2
TGTGCCAGCAGCCCTCCACCGGGGACTGAAGCTTTCTTT
CASSPPPGTEAFF
>NA|TRBJ1-5|15|NA|TRBV19
TGTGCCAGTAGTATAACGGATTATAGCAATCAGCCCCAGCATTTT
CASSITDYSNQPQHF